This entry lists 9 T cell receptor beta chains sequenced from one sample in a study of identifying expanded T cells in peripheral blood. Repertoires were generated with immunoSEQ multiplex PCR, while TCRdb's copy carries only in-frame clones and drops some. The sample yields 65,000 to 95,000 clones, 84% seen once. Sequences were obtained from blood. Source of these receptors: a person between 18 and 75 years old in good health.

J is TRBJ2-6 and V is TRBV21-1. TRBV21-1 represents a pseudogene. There are 16 residues in the CDR3. This CDR3 reads CASRSERGAGANVLTF. Written as DNA, the CDR3 is TGTGCCAGCAGGTCCGAGAGGGGGGCTGGGGCCAACGTCCTGACTTTC.

CDR3 DNA: TGCGCCAGCAGCTTGGTGGGACAGGGGTTTGGAAACACCATATATTTT. Protein product: CASSLVGQGFGNTIYF. The chain is built from TRBV5-1 and TRBJ1-3; TRBD1 matches 10 bases. The V segment lost 0 bases and the J segment 3 bases; nucleotides outside the gene matches: 3. The germline CDR1 and CDR2 sequences are SGHRS and YFSETQ. The length of the CDR3 is 16 residues.

The chain combines TRBV25-1 with TRBJ2-1; 10 bases are shared with TRBD2. The V gene's germline CDR1 is MGHDK and CDR2 SYGVNS. CDR3 length: 17 residues. Trimming removed 1 base from V and 0 bases from J; junction bases left unmatched: 3. The chain's CDR3 is CASSEWSSGSSYNEQFF. The CDR3 nucleotides are TGTGCCAGCAGTGAATGGTCTAGCGGGAGCTCCTACAATGAGCAGTTCTTC.

This chain connects TRBV5-1 to TRBJ2-5; maybe TRBD2 (6 bases). The ends were cut back, 0 bases at V and 5 bases at J, with 14 bases in the middle. Germline lookup yields CDR1 SGHRS and CDR2 YFSETQ. The CDR3 has 15 amino acids. The CDR3 DNA reads TGCGCCAGCAGCTTGGTGGGCACGGGGGACGAGACCCAGTACTTC. It yields the protein CASSLVGTGDETQYF.

V gene TRBV19 combines with J gene TRBJ2-1; D remains ambiguous. Germline CDR1 reads LNHDA; CDR2 reads SQIVND (reference sequence). The V end was cut by 2 bases, the J end by 8 bases, with 10 bases between. The CDR3 length is 13 residues. The CDR3 bases are TGTGCCAGTAGTATAAATCTGGGCGATGAGCAGTTCTTC. This encodes CASSINLGDEQFF.

This chain joins TRBV10-3 and TRBJ2-1; D is uncertain. The CDR3 totals 12 residues. CDR1 is ENHRY, CDR2 SYGVKD, per germline. With 11 bases removed from V and 8 bases from J, the gap between germline ends came to 16 bases. The CDR3 coding sequence is TGTGCCTCACGAGCCCTAGGCGATGAGCAGTTCTTC. This translates into CASRALGDEQFF.

The chain has TRBV9 and TRBJ2-3; 9 positions agree with TRBD2. The V segment lost 4 bases and the J segment 2 bases; nucleotides outside the gene matches: 8. CDR1 and CDR2 from the germline V gene are SGDLS and YYNGEE. The CDR3 covers 16 residues. In DNA form, the CDR3 reads TGTGCCAGCAGCCCTCGGCTAGCGGGACTCACAGATACGCAGTATTTT. It yields the protein CASSPRLAGLTDTQYF. Filled out from reference TRBV9 and TRBJ2-3, the complete variable domain reads DSGVTQTPKHLITATGQRVTLRCSPRSGDLSVYWYQQSLDQGLQFLIQYYNGEERAKGNILERFSAQQFPDLHSELNLSSLELGDSALYFCASSPRLAGLTDTQYFGPGTRLTVL.

The V gene is TRBV27, the J gene TRBJ2-7, with D perhaps matching TRBD1 (6 bases). Trimming took 5 bases from V and 7 from J, leaving 21 bases between them. Germline CDR1 and CDR2: MNHEY and SMNVEV (reference sequence). The CDR3 has 15 amino acids. In DNA form, the CDR3 reads TGTGCCAGCAGTGAACTACAACAGGGCTCGGGGGAGCAGTACTTC. It specifies CASSELQQGSGEQYF.

J is TRBJ2-7 and V is TRBV6-1; D remains unclear. The CDR3 covers 12 residues. Germline V CDR1 and CDR2: MNHNS, SASEGT. Trimming shortened V by 6 bases and J by 3 bases, and 9 bases separated the two germline ends. This CDR3 reads CASRQQNYEQYF. As DNA, the CDR3 is TGTGCCAGCAGGCAACAGAACTACGAGCAGTACTTC.